This T cell receptor beta chain was documented in a study of early T cells in non-severe SARS-CoV-2 infection. One entry per CDR3 protein, called by TCRdb with MiXCR from the 5' RACE reads. The data contain 45,000 or so distinct CDR3 sequences, 20% to 25% of them singletons. This clonotype was picked up a small number of times. Trimming left V 3 bases short and J 2 bases short, with 8 bases between. CDR1 SQVTM and CDR2 ANQGSEA come from the germline V gene. The CDR3 totals 13 residues. The chain has TRBV29-1 and TRBJ2-1; unclear D gene. Specimen: whole blood, collected at baseline. This clonotype originated in an adult who was a healthcare worker with PCR-confirmed SARS-CoV-2 infection or an uninfected control (not recorded which). DNA for the CDR3: TGCAGCGTTGATGCGAGTGCCTACAATGAGCAGTTCTTC. Translating gives CSVDASAYNEQFF.